A selection of T cell receptor beta chains follows, all from one sample in a study of CD4 T cells in relation to SARS-CoV-2 and coronaviruses. Sequenced by immunoSEQ multiplex PCR; TCRdb stores in-frame clones only, minus some. The sample holds 35,000 to 45,000 clones, roughly 88% seen once. The source material was memory CD4+ T cells from PBMCs. These receptors all come from an adult with COVID-19. CDR3s include the opening cysteine and the closing phenylalanine or tryptophan.

V gene	J gene	CDR3 protein
TRBV6-4	TRBJ1-1	CASSKGGGTEAFF
TRBV4-1	TRBJ1-2	CASSQWAGRANYGYTF
TRBV2	TRBJ1-1	CASSAGVRTEAFF
TRBV11-3	TRBJ2-7	CASRETRNNEQYF
TRBV6-1	TRBJ1-2	CASSDLVGVSGYTF
TRBV12-5	TRBJ1-2	CASGLATGGEYGYTF
TRBV10-3	TRBJ1-2	CAISEGQNYGYTF
TRBV27	TRBJ2-7	CASGETSGGSYEQYF
TRBV5-4	TRBJ2-2	CASSRPGLAGGKNTGELFF
TRBV2	TRBJ2-7	CASSGTGGEQYF
TRBV6-5	TRBJ1-1	CASSLLQGFEAFF
TRBV5-6	TRBJ2-7	CASSLVSGEEQYF
TRBV19	TRBJ2-3	CASSLGQALDTQYF
TRBV7-9	TRBJ2-1	CASSLLAGALGNEQFF
TRBV7-6	TRBJ2-7	CASSLAGTSVHEQYF
TRBV2	TRBJ1-1	CADRGLNTEAFF
TRBV19	TRBJ1-1	CASENRALNTEAFF
TRBV12-3/TRBV12-4	TRBJ1-2	CASSLVGYGYTF
TRBV19	TRBJ1-3	CASRSQGTSGNTIYF
TRBV4-1	TRBJ2-6	CASSWASSGANVLTF
TRBV27	TRBJ1-2	CASSSDTRSYGYTF
TRBV20-1	TRBJ1-2	CSASGGDGYTF
TRBV5-1	TRBJ1-4	CASSLGQTTTNEKLFF
TRBV28	TRBJ1-2	CASRGQGRSYGYTF
TRBV5-5	TRBJ2-5	CASSDTGQETQYF
TRBV5-5	TRBJ1-5	CASSTGGMEPQHF
TRBV9	TRBJ2-6	CAGSVVGGTGANVLTF
TRBV5-1	TRBJ2-7	CASSNGGLGYEQYF
TRBV7-2	TRBJ2-5	CASSFGTGGETQYF
TRBV4-2	TRBJ1-5	CASSQEKGSNQPQHF
TRBV28	TRBJ1-3	CASKVRSGNTIYF
TRBV2	TRBJ1-2	CASIPRDRDYGYTF
TRBV7-9	TRBJ2-7	CASSVSVTSHEQYF
TRBV11-2	TRBJ2-7	CASSLIRFSEQYF
TRBV7-2	TRBJ2-5	CASREWALGEETQYF
TRBV5-6	TRBJ2-7	CASSTGTLSYEQYF
TRBV7-2	TRBJ1-4	CASSLARRGKLFF
TRBV6-5	TRBJ2-2	CASSYSIGGELFF
TRBV6-5	TRBJ1-2	CASSYLGQNRVGGYTF
TRBV3-1/TRBV3-2	TRBJ2-7	CASSQDNGLAGTGEQYF
TRBV4-2	TRBJ2-5	CASSHVTGDGETQYF
TRBV6-5	TRBJ2-5	CASSSTGNGETQYF
TRBV5-6	TRBJ1-1	CASSLGLDRINTEAFF
TRBV27	TRBJ1-1	CASSLIQRDTEAFF
TRBV18	TRBJ2-7	CASSPGSFGEQYF
TRBV4-3	TRBJ1-2	CASSQEYGSLRYGYTF
TRBV19	TRBJ2-3	CASRPGQGPDTQYF
TRBV3-1/TRBV3-2	TRBJ1-1	CASSLGRENTEAFF
TRBV4-2	TRBJ2-3	CASSQAVGPVGADTQYF
TRBV28	TRBJ1-5	CASSQDSIGRNQPQHF
TRBV30	TRBJ2-5	CAWSGGARTIETQYF
TRBV6-2/TRBV6-3	TRBJ2-5	CASSTGLETQYF
TRBV9	TRBJ2-5	CASSVGQGQETQYF
TRBV7-9	TRBJ2-2	CASSSRTGGTGELFF
TRBV5-1	TRBJ2-3	CASSSLTDTQYF
TRBV4-2	TRBJ2-5	CASSQEGGYQETQYF
TRBV2	TRBJ1-5	CASSELTGGPPQHF
TRBV5-4	TRBJ2-3	CASSSEAALADTQYF
TRBV29-1	TRBJ1-1	CSVVRLQTGSEAFF